The 8 T cell receptor beta chains below all came from one sample that was sequenced in a study of CD8 T cells in ankylosing spondylitis. Using its own MiXCR run on the 5' RACE reads, TCRdb lists one record per CDR3 protein. The profile shows 30,000 to 45,000 distinct CDR3 sequences, more than 9.5% of them singletons. The specimen was synovial fluid, either unsorted or a sorted T cell fraction (not recorded which). These receptors were obtained from a male donor with ankylosing spondylitis.

The gene calls are TRBV18 and TRBJ1-3; no clear D. CDR1 and CDR2 (germline): KGHSH, LQKENI. V was pared by 1 base and J by 0 bases, with 7 bases between. The CDR3 covers 15 residues. CDR3 amino acids: CASSPREASGNTIYF. DNA for the CDR3: TGTGCCAGCTCACCACGGGAAGCCTCTGGAAACACCATATATTTT.

This clonotype occurred many times. CDR3 nucleotides: TGCAGTGCTAGGCGGGGGACTAGGGACGTCCTCGATACGCAGTATTTT. It is translated as CSARRGTRDVLDTQYF. The chain has TRBV20-1 and TRBJ2-3; 8 nucleotides line up with TRBD2. V trimming: 3 bases; J trimming: 6 bases; junction bases outside the gene matches: 14. CDR3 size: 16 residues. Germline V lookup: CDR1 DFQATT, CDR2 SNEGSKA (reference sequence).

This clonotype showed up many times. This sequence joins TRBV19 and TRBJ1-5, with D possibly matching TRBD1 (6 bases). The CDR3 consists of 16 residues. Deletions cut 5 bases from V and 7 bases from J, with 21 bases between. Germline CDR1 and CDR2: LNHDA and SQIVND (reference sequence). CDR3 region: CASSPRQQGNGQPQHF. The CDR3 nucleotides are TGTGCCAGTAGTCCACGACAACAGGGAAATGGACAGCCCCAGCATTTT.

This clonotype was recorded a few times. The chain joins TRBV28 to TRBJ2-5; a weak D match, TRBD2 (5 bases). This CDR3 is 14 amino acids long. CDR1 and CDR2 (germline): MDHEN, SYDVKM. Trimming removed 6 bases from V and 5 bases from J, with 16 bases in between. The CDR3 region has the DNA TGTGCCAGCAGGCTTCTAAAGCGAGGGGAGACCCAGTACTTC. It yields the protein CASRLLKRGETQYF.

The genes are TRBV9 and TRBJ2-5; 9 bases align to TRBD2. This CDR3 region has 17 residues. Germline CDR1 is SGDLS and CDR2 is YYNGEE. V was pared by 0 bases and J by 1 base, with 7 bases of the junction left unmatched. The CDR3: CASSVGWTSDFQETQYF. The DNA of the CDR3 is TGTGCCAGCAGCGTAGGGTGGACTAGCGACTTCCAAGAGACCCAGTACTTC. Using reference TRBV9 and TRBJ2-5 for the parts outside the CDR3, the full variable domain is DSGVTQTPKHLITATGQRVTLRCSPRSGDLSVYWYQQSLDQGLQFLIQYYNGEERAKGNILERFSAQQFPDLHSELNLSSLELGDSALYFCASSVGWTSDFQETQYFGPGTRLLVL.

This clonotype has a count of ten or more. The chain joins TRBV12-3 or TRBV12-4 to TRBJ2-2; weak D call: TRBD1 (5 bases). This CDR3 region has 18 residues. V dropped 1 base and J dropped 3 bases, with 18 bases sitting between them. CDR3 in amino acids: CASSLDLGRVRDTGELFF. The CDR3 nucleotides are TGTGCCAGCAGTTTAGATTTGGGGCGTGTCCGGGACACCGGGGAGCTGTTTTTT.

Within the sample, this clonotype is medium-sized. This rearrangement joins TRBV29-1 to TRBJ1-1; no reliable D call. CDR1 is SQVTM and CDR2 is ANQGSEA in the germline V gene. V was shortened by 2 bases and J by 6 bases, with 7 bases between the two germline ends. This CDR3 comprises 11 residues. The CDR3 protein is CSVERGSEAFF. Written as DNA, the CDR3 is TGCAGCGTTGAACGGGGATCTGAAGCTTTCTTT.

In its sample, this clonotype was seen a few times. The chain combines TRBV18 with TRBJ2-5; the D gene is possibly TRBD2 (6 bases). CDR1 and CDR2 (germline): KGHSH, LQKENI. The CDR3 has 15 residues. V was cut by 2 bases and J by 2 bases, with 12 bases left in between. CDR3 nucleotide sequence: TGTGCCAGCTCACCATCCGGGAGACTTCAAGAGACCCAGTACTTC. Translated: CASSPSGRLQETQYF.